A selection of T cell receptor beta chains follows, all from one sample in a study of blood T cells in healthy people across ages. From the 5' RACE reads, TCRdb called clonotypes with MiXCR, one entry per CDR3 protein. This sample has 1.5 million to 2 million distinct CDR3 sequences; 28% occur once, and the top ten carry 7% to 9%. Material: blood. The receptor source for this set is a woman in her 30s in good health. CDR3s include the opening cysteine and the closing phenylalanine or tryptophan. Each record gives: D gene, V gene, J gene, clone size, CDR3 protein, CDR3 DNA. A D gene is named only where the DNA matches it firmly. Not every row has a clone size; where given, it reads once, few, many or a size class.

d_gene: TRBD1
v_gene: TRBV12-3/TRBV12-4
j_gene: TRBJ2-2
abundance: NA
CDR3aa: CASTNGGTGTGGEPFF
CDR3nt: TGTGCCAGCACAAACGGCGGGACAGGGACCGGCGGGGAGCCGTTTTTT

d_gene: NA
v_gene: TRBV6-5
j_gene: TRBJ1-1
abundance: NA
CDR3aa: CASNKGGTVNTEAFF
CDR3nt: TGTGCCAGCAACAAAGGGGGTACCGTGAACACTGAAGCTTTCTTT

d_gene: NA
v_gene: TRBV24-1
j_gene: TRBJ1-1
abundance: NA
CDR3aa: CATSEGRIMNTEAFF
CDR3nt: TGTGCCACCAGTGAAGGGAGGATCATGAACACTGAAGCTTTCTTT

d_gene: NA
v_gene: TRBV29-1
j_gene: TRBJ1-2
abundance: few
CDR3aa: CSNMRGGDYTF
CDR3nt: TGCAGCAACATGCGGGGAGGAGACTACACCTTC

d_gene: NA
v_gene: TRBV5-6
j_gene: TRBJ2-5
abundance: few
CDR3aa: CASSLGLGAQESGTQYF
CDR3nt: TGTGCCAGCAGCTTGGGGTTGGGGGCCCAAGAATCAGGGACCCAGTACTTC

d_gene: TRBD2
v_gene: TRBV7-2
j_gene: TRBJ2-5
abundance: few
CDR3aa: CASSNAAGGMKTQYF
CDR3nt: TGTGCCAGCAGCAACGCAGCGGGGGGTATGAAGACCCAGTACTTC

d_gene: NA
v_gene: TRBV9
j_gene: TRBJ1-4
abundance: few
CDR3aa: CASSPQGGINEKLFF
CDR3nt: TGTGCCAGCAGCCCTCAAGGGGGGATTAATGAAAAACTGTTTTTT

d_gene: TRBD2
v_gene: TRBV20-1
j_gene: TRBJ2-1
abundance: few
CDR3aa: CSANTGTSVSNEQFF
CDR3nt: TGCAGTGCTAACACCGGGACTAGCGTCTCCAATGAGCAGTTCTTC

d_gene: NA
v_gene: TRBV7-2
j_gene: TRBJ1-4
abundance: many
CDR3aa: CASSLWGSNEKLFF
CDR3nt: TGTGCCAGCAGCTTATGGGGATCCAATGAAAAACTGTTTTTT

d_gene: NA
v_gene: TRBV12-3/TRBV12-4
j_gene: TRBJ2-4
abundance: few
CDR3aa: CASSLGGTQNIQYF
CDR3nt: TGTGCCAGCAGTTTAGGAGGGACCCAAAACATTCAGTACTTC

d_gene: NA
v_gene: TRBV3-1
j_gene: TRBJ2-5
abundance: many
CDR3aa: CASSPMGSSETQYF
CDR3nt: TGTGCCAGCAGCCCAATGGGCAGTTCAGAGACCCAGTACTTC

d_gene: NA
v_gene: TRBV15
j_gene: TRBJ1-5
abundance: NA
CDR3aa: CATSARAYSNQPQHF
CDR3nt: TGTGCCACCTCGGCCAGAGCTTATAGCAATCAGCCCCAGCATTTT

d_gene: NA
v_gene: TRBV5-1
j_gene: TRBJ2-3
abundance: NA
CDR3aa: CASSLGLGGDEDTQYF
CDR3nt: TGCGCCAGCAGCTTGGGACTAGGAGGAGATGAAGATACGCAGTATTTT

d_gene: NA
v_gene: TRBV12-3/TRBV12-4
j_gene: TRBJ2-1
abundance: many
CDR3aa: CASSPGLFYNEQFF
CDR3nt: TGTGCCAGCAGTCCGGGACTCTTCTACAATGAGCAGTTCTTC

d_gene: NA
v_gene: TRBV5-6
j_gene: TRBJ1-2
abundance: few
CDR3aa: CASKLADYGYTF
CDR3nt: TGTGCCAGCAAGCTTGCAGATTATGGCTACACCTTC

d_gene: NA
v_gene: TRBV4-3
j_gene: TRBJ2-3
abundance: NA
CDR3aa: CASNQVITDTRYF
CDR3nt: TGCGCCAGCAACCAAGTGATCACAGATACGCGGTATTTT

d_gene: NA
v_gene: TRBV6-2/TRBV6-3
j_gene: TRBJ1-2
abundance: few
CDR3aa: CASSPKDNYGYTF
CDR3nt: TGTGCCAGCAGCCCCAAGGACAACTATGGCTACACCTTC

d_gene: NA
v_gene: TRBV5-1
j_gene: TRBJ2-5
abundance: NA
CDR3aa: CASTDSSQETQYF
CDR3nt: TGCGCCAGCACCGACAGTAGCCAAGAGACCCAGTACTTC

d_gene: TRBD2
v_gene: TRBV20-1
j_gene: TRBJ2-3
abundance: NA
CDR3aa: CSAPGLAPDTQYF
CDR3nt: TGCAGTGCTCCCGGACTAGCGCCAGATACGCAGTATTTT

d_gene: NA
v_gene: TRBV12-3/TRBV12-4
j_gene: TRBJ1-5
abundance: NA
CDR3aa: CASHDGSNQPQHF
CDR3nt: TGTGCCAGTCACGACGGGAGTAATCAGCCCCAGCATTTT

d_gene: NA
v_gene: TRBV2
j_gene: TRBJ1-2
abundance: NA
CDR3aa: CASSSRTETPNYGYTF
CDR3nt: TGTGCCAGCAGTTCACGGACGGAGACTCCTAACTATGGCTACACCTTC

d_gene: TRBD2
v_gene: TRBV13
j_gene: TRBJ2-3
abundance: few
CDR3aa: CASNIGGTSGDTQYF
CDR3nt: TGTGCCAGCAACATAGGGGGGACTAGCGGGGATACGCAGTATTTT

d_gene: NA
v_gene: TRBV10-3
j_gene: TRBJ1-1
abundance: NA
CDR3aa: CAIKGRRGTEAFF
CDR3nt: TGTGCCATCAAGGGACGGCGGGGCACTGAAGCTTTCTTT

d_gene: NA
v_gene: TRBV5-6
j_gene: TRBJ2-3
abundance: NA
CDR3aa: CASSSLGQGWTDTQYF
CDR3nt: TGTGCCAGCAGCTCCCTGGGGCAGGGCTGGACAGATACGCAGTATTTT

d_gene: NA
v_gene: TRBV29-1
j_gene: TRBJ1-1
abundance: NA
CDR3aa: CSVAGLGEAFF
CDR3nt: TGCAGCGTTGCAGGGCTTGGCGAAGCTTTCTTT

d_gene: NA
v_gene: TRBV9
j_gene: TRBJ2-4
abundance: NA
CDR3aa: CASSVGDLDLGEQYF
CDR3nt: TGTGCCAGCAGCGTAGGGGACCTTGATTTGGGGGAGCAGTACTTC

d_gene: NA
v_gene: TRBV29-1
j_gene: TRBJ2-7
abundance: NA
CDR3aa: CSVAPPGVGSYEQYF
CDR3nt: TGCAGCGTTGCCCCCCCTGGAGTGGGATCCTACGAGCAGTACTTC

d_gene: NA
v_gene: TRBV2
j_gene: TRBJ1-4
abundance: many
CDR3aa: CASSGRRGVFEKLFF
CDR3nt: TGTGCCAGCAGTGGAAGAAGGGGGGTTTTTGAAAAACTGTTTTTT

d_gene: NA
v_gene: TRBV4-1
j_gene: TRBJ2-3
abundance: few
CDR3aa: CASSQDPRPRASGITDTQYF
CDR3nt: TGCGCCAGCAGCCAAGATCCAAGACCAAGGGCCAGTGGGATCACAGATACGCAGTATTTT

d_gene: NA
v_gene: TRBV3-1
j_gene: TRBJ2-3
abundance: once
CDR3aa: CASSQAGRIADTQYF
CDR3nt: TGTGCCAGCAGCCAAGCGGGCAGGATTGCAGATACGCAGTATTTT

d_gene: TRBD2
v_gene: TRBV4-3
j_gene: TRBJ2-7
abundance: few
CDR3aa: CASSLNPAGPRWVGDEQYF
CDR3nt: TGCGCCAGCAGCCTTAACCCAGCGGGGCCCCGGTGGGTAGGGGACGAGCAGTACTTC

d_gene: NA
v_gene: TRBV7-9
j_gene: TRBJ1-2
abundance: few
CDR3aa: CASSSQSGSPYGYTF
CDR3nt: TGTGCCAGCAGCTCTCAGTCGGGTTCGCCCTATGGCTACACCTTC

d_gene: TRBD2
v_gene: TRBV27
j_gene: TRBJ2-3
abundance: few
CDR3aa: CASSLSFPAGTTDTQYF
CDR3nt: TGTGCCAGCAGTTTATCGTTTCCAGCGGGGACCACAGATACGCAGTATTTT

d_gene: TRBD2
v_gene: TRBV6-2/TRBV6-3
j_gene: TRBJ2-1
abundance: NA
CDR3aa: CASGRAGGYNEQFF
CDR3nt: TGTGCCAGCGGGCGTGCGGGGGGATACAATGAGCAGTTCTTC

d_gene: NA
v_gene: TRBV7-9
j_gene: TRBJ1-1
abundance: NA
CDR3aa: CASSLDFSGAFF
CDR3nt: TGTGCCAGCAGCTTAGACTTCTCTGGGGCTTTCTTT

d_gene: NA
v_gene: TRBV12-5
j_gene: TRBJ1-3
abundance: NA
CDR3aa: CASSSLSGNTIYF
CDR3nt: TGTGCTAGTTCCTCACTCTCTGGAAACACCATATATTTT

d_gene: NA
v_gene: TRBV7-2
j_gene: TRBJ2-5
abundance: few
CDR3aa: CASSLALGAGETQYF
CDR3nt: TGTGCCAGCAGCTTAGCGCTCGGGGCAGGCGAGACCCAGTACTTC

d_gene: NA
v_gene: TRBV12-3/TRBV12-4
j_gene: TRBJ1-5
abundance: few
CDR3aa: CASSSATGNQPQHF
CDR3nt: TGTGCCAGCAGCTCCGCCACAGGGAATCAGCCCCAGCATTTT

d_gene: NA
v_gene: TRBV12-3/TRBV12-4
j_gene: TRBJ1-2
abundance: few
CDR3aa: CASSPVIYGYTF
CDR3nt: TGTGCCAGCAGTCCAGTTATCTATGGCTACACCTTC

d_gene: TRBD1
v_gene: TRBV18
j_gene: TRBJ1-1
abundance: NA
CDR3aa: CASSLRQGSSNTEAFF
CDR3nt: TGTGCCAGCTCACTACGACAGGGATCATCGAACACTGAAGCTTTCTTT

d_gene: NA
v_gene: TRBV2
j_gene: TRBJ2-1
abundance: NA
CDR3aa: CASSVSVHEQFF
CDR3nt: TGTGCCAGCAGTGTTAGCGTCCATGAGCAGTTCTTC

d_gene: NA
v_gene: TRBV7-2
j_gene: TRBJ2-5
abundance: few
CDR3aa: CASSSGVTQETQYF
CDR3nt: TGTGCCAGCAGCTCAGGAGTCACCCAAGAGACCCAGTACTTC

d_gene: NA
v_gene: TRBV11-3
j_gene: TRBJ2-1
abundance: once
CDR3aa: CASSLSGVGNNEQFF
CDR3nt: TGTGCCAGCAGCTTATCGGGAGTGGGGAACAATGAGCAGTTCTTC

d_gene: TRBD1
v_gene: TRBV25-1
j_gene: TRBJ1-1
abundance: NA
CDR3aa: CASMKTGLNTEAFF
CDR3nt: TGTGCCAGCATGAAGACAGGGTTGAACACTGAAGCTTTCTTT

d_gene: TRBD2
v_gene: TRBV20-1
j_gene: TRBJ2-7
abundance: once
CDR3aa: CSARDRPSGGSYEQYF
CDR3nt: TGCAGTGCTAGAGATAGGCCTAGCGGGGGATCCTACGAGCAGTACTTC